This T cell receptor beta chain originates from a study of T cells in Graves' hyperthyroidism and ophthalmopathy. Amplification of TCR beta CDR3 regions used RNA as the template. HTBI primers drove first-round RT-PCR of the TCR CDR3. From the multiplex PCR reads, TCRdb called clonotypes with MiXCR, one entry per CDR3 protein. Of about 510,000 distinct CDR3 sequences in the sample, 12% to 15% were seen once. Diagnoses were established using clinical symptoms, serum thyroxine and TRAb, thyroid ultrasound and orbital computed tomography. In its sample, this clonotype was seen many times. No antigen is known for it. This CDR3 comprises 17 residues. Trimming pared 1 base from V and 0 bases from J, leaving 13 bases between. The study's findings and limits: Using 13 V-J features, a model discriminated ophthalmopathy from stable hyperthyroidism. In blood, most of the thyroid clonotypes expanded above 0.001 were also present.

This TCR was recovered from a woman in her thirties or forties with Graves' hyperthyroidism. This chain uses TRBV12-3 or TRBV12-4 with TRBJ1-3; D is unclear. Input material: blood. This chain's CDR3 is CASSLGAGSHSGNTIYF. CDR3 nucleotide sequence: TGTGCCAGCAGTTTAGGCGCGGGCAGCCACTCTGGAAACACCATATATTTT.